The rows below give T cell receptor beta chains drawn from one sample of a study of T cells expressing NK-cell markers. TCRdb re-analyzed the 5' RACE reads; it lists each CDR3 protein once, without DNA. Recorded for this sample: some 440,000 distinct CDR3 sequences. The source material was blood T cells: a sorted CD56 or NKG2C T cell subset, CD4+ or CD8+ T cells, or bulk PBMC T cells (not recorded which). The receptor source for this set is a woman in her 50s in good health. Both conserved end residues are part of each CDR3. Fields, in order: V gene, J gene, CDR3 protein.

TRBV30	TRBJ2-3	CAWDRGRIAGETDTQYF
TRBV20-1	TRBJ1-1	CSARDRNRGSTEAFF
TRBV5-1	TRBJ1-1	CASSSLGVRTEAFF
TRBV5-1	TRBJ2-7	CASSLDLTGPFEQYF
TRBV12-3/TRBV12-4	TRBJ1-2	CASSYRGRVGYTF
TRBV6-4	TRBJ2-2	CASSENGVAGELFF
TRBV7-6	TRBJ2-2	CASSFYLAGSGELFF
TRBV20-1	TRBJ2-7	CSATSSGRAASHEQYF
TRBV5-1	TRBJ2-7	CASSLGTNYEQYF
TRBV2	TRBJ2-1	CASSPRIRSEQFF
TRBV6-5	TRBJ1-4	CASMGDRDEKLFF
TRBV7-2	TRBJ2-3	CASSQGSGGVTQYF
TRBV12-3/TRBV12-4	TRBJ1-5	CASRGPGPNQPQHF
TRBV6-1	TRBJ2-1	CASSALPSGSLGNEQFF
TRBV9	TRBJ2-1	CASSSTSGGYNEQFF
TRBV14	TRBJ2-7	CASSQPRASGPRVYEQYF
TRBV15	TRBJ2-2	CATSVRSWAGELFF
TRBV12-3/TRBV12-4	TRBJ2-5	CASSPQGEETQYF
TRBV5-1	TRBJ2-5	CASSSAGTSKETQYF
TRBV7-2	TRBJ2-1	CASSLDMREGAQFF
TRBV30	TRBJ1-5	CAWSPLGENQPQHF
TRBV20-1	TRBJ2-1	CSALLTGSYNEQFF
TRBV29-1	TRBJ1-1	CSVKGANTEAFF
TRBV3-1	TRBJ2-7	CASSQDLSGWGSPSYEQYF
TRBV11-2	TRBJ2-1	CASSFSSGSFSYNEQFF
TRBV29-1	TRBJ2-1	CSGGAYNEQFF
TRBV19	TRBJ1-4	CASSPLMGQTEKLFF
TRBV15	TRBJ2-2	CATSRGKGANTGELFF